This T cell receptor beta chain was captured by sequencing in a study of blood T cells in healthy people across ages. Findings and caveats of the study: It was not possible, with unsorted PBMCs, to conclusively compare naive and antigen-experienced cells. Comparison with aged donors showed that long-lived donors had more naive CD4+ cells and higher diversity. Across samples, TCR beta diversity tracked strongly with naive T cell percentage.

This clonotype was seen more than once but under ten times. Its antigen is as yet unknown. Trimming pared 1 base from V and 3 bases from J, leaving 4 bases between. Germline CDR1 reads SEHNR; CDR2 reads FQNEAQ (reference sequence). The length of the CDR3 is 13 residues. Collection of ten milliliters of peripheral blood was performed for each donor. The second PCR ran 7 to 11 cycles with a sample-barcoded 5' primer and J-beta primers. TCRdb processed the 5' RACE reads anew with MiXCR; each CDR3 protein has one entry. The sample holds over 750,000 distinct CDR3 sequences, roughly 25% seen once. The sample was also linked to a second study, of T cells of mothers and their children.

The material sequenced was blood. This TCR was recovered from a boy aged 5-17 years in good health. This chain uses TRBV7-9 with TRBJ2-4, with D hard to call. The chain's CDR3 is CASSLENKNIQYF. CDR3 sequence (DNA): TGTGCCAGCAGCTTAGAAAACAAAAACATTCAGTACTTC.